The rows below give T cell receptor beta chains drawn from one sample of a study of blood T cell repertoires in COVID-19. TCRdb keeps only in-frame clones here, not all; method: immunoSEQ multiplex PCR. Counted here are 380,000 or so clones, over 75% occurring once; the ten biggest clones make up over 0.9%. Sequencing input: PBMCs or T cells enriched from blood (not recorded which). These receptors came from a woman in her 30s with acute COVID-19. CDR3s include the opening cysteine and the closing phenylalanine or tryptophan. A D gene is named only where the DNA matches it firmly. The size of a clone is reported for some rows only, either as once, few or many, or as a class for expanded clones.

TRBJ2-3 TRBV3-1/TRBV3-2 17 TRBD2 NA TGTGCCAGCAGCCCCTGGACTAGCGGGGGGGCTGGAGATACGCAGTATTTT CASSPWTSGGAGDTQYF
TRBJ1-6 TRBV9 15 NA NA TGTGCCAGCAGCGTAGGGGCCGGAGGGGAATCACCCCTCCACTTT CASSVGAGGESPLHF
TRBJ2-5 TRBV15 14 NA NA TGTGCCACCAGCAGAGGACAGGCATGGGAGACCCAGTACTTC CATSRGQAWETQYF
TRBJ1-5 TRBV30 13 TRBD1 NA TGTGCCTGGAGCGGACAGGGGAATCAGCCCCAGCATTTT CAWSGQGNQPQHF
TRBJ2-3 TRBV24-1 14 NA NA TGTGCCACCGGTGTGTTCGGGAACACAGATACGCAGTATTTT CATGVFGNTDTQYF
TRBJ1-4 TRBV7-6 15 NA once TGTGCCAGCAGCCTCCGTCCAGGACTTGGTGAAAAACTGTTTTTT CASSLRPGLGEKLFF
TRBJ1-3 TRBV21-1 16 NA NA TGTGCCAGCAGCAAAGGGGGGGGACAGGGAGTAAACACCATATATTTT CASSKGGGQGVNTIYF
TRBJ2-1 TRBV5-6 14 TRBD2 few TGTGCCAGCAGCTTAACTAGCGGCTACAATGAGCAGTTCTTC CASSLTSGYNEQFF
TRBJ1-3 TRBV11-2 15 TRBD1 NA TGTGCCAGCAGCTTGGGGACAGGGTATGGAAACACCATATATTTT CASSLGTGYGNTIYF
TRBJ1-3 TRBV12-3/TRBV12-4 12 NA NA TGTGCCAGCAGTATCGGGGGAAACACCATATATTTT CASSIGGNTIYF
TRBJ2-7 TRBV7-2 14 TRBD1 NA TGTGCCAGCAGCATCCGGACAGGGTCGGGCGAGCAGTACTTC CASSIRTGSGEQYF
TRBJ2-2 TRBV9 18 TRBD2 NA TGTGCCAGCAGCGCGGGACTAGCGGGGGGGCCAAGCACCGGGGAGCTGTTTTTT CASSAGLAGGPSTGELFF
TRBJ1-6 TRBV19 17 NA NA TGTGCCAGTAGGGGCTGGGACATAAGCTCCTATAATTCACCCCTCCACTTT CASRGWDISSYNSPLHF
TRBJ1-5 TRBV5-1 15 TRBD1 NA TGCGCCAGCAGCCCGTTCGGACAGGGCGAACAGCCCCAGCATTTT CASSPFGQGEQPQHF
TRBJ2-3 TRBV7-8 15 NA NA TGTGCCAGCAGCCACAGAGAAGGTGGCACAGATACGCAGTATTTT CASSHREGGTDTQYF
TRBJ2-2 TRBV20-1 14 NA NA TGCAGTGCTAGTATGGGAGCGAACACCGGGGAGCTGTTTTTT CSASMGANTGELFF
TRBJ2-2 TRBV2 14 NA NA TGTGCCAGCAGTGGGGGGGTTCGAACCGGGGAGCTGTTTTTT CASSGGVRTGELFF
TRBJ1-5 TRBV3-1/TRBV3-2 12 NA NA TGTGCCAGCAGCCAGGGAGTTCAGCCCCAGCATTTT CASSQGVQPQHF
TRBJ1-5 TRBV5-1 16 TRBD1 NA TGCGCCAGCAGCCCGGGGACAGGGTTAGGCAATCAGCCCCAGCATTTT CASSPGTGLGNQPQHF
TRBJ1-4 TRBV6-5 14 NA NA TGTGCCAGCAGCCGACAGAAAAGAAATGAAAAACTGTTTTTT CASSRQKRNEKLFF
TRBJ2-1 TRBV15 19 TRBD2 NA TGTGCCACCAGCAGAGATAGAGCTAGCGGGGCCGGGGAGTGGAATGAGCAGTTCTTC CATSRDRASGAGEWNEQFF
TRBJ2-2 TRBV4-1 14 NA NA TGCGCCAGCAGCCGTGACAGAAGCACCGGGGAGCTGTTTTTT CASSRDRSTGELFF
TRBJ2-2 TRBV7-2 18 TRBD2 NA TGTGCCAGCAGCTTAGGGGGGAGCGGGGGGACCCGCACCGGGGAGCTGTTTTTT CASSLGGSGGTRTGELFF
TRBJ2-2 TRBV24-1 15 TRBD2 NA TGTGCCACCAGTGATCCTAGGACTAGGACCGGGGAGCTGTTTTTT CATSDPRTRTGELFF
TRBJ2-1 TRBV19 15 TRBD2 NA TGTGCCAGTAGCCACTTGGGGGGGATCTACAATGAGCAGTTCTTC CASSHLGGIYNEQFF
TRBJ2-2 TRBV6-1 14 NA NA TGTGCCAGCAGTGATAGACATAACACCGGGGAGCTGTTTTTT CASSDRHNTGELFF
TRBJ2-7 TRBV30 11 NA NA TGTGCCTGGAGCGAGCGGGACGAGCAGTACTTC CAWSERDEQYF
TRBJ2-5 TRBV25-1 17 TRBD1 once TGTGCCAGCAGTTCACCCCTGGACAGGGTGGATCGGGAGACCCAGTACTTC CASSSPLDRVDRETQYF
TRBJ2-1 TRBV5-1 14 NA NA TGCGCCAGCAGCTTAAGACAGGTTCGGGATGAGCAGTTCTTC CASSLRQVRDEQFF
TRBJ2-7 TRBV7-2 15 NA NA TGTGCCAGCCGGCAGACTCTGGACAGAACTTACGAGCAGTACTTC CASRQTLDRTYEQYF
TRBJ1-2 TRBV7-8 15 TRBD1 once TGTGCCAGCAGCAAGTCGACAGGGAGTCCTTATGGCTACACCTTC CASSKSTGSPYGYTF
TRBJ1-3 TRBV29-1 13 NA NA TGCAGCGTTGAACCAGGGCCCGGAAACACCATATATTTT CSVEPGPGNTIYF
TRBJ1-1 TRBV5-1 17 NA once TGCGCCAGCAGCTCACCCCTCGACCGGACGGAGGACACTGAAGCTTTCTTT CASSSPLDRTEDTEAFF
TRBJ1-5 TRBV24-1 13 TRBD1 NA TGTGCCACCAGTGGACAGGGGACTAAGCCCCAGCATTTT CATSGQGTKPQHF
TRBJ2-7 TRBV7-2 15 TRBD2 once TGTGCCAGCAGCGGATTAGCGGGGGCCACCTACGAGCAGTACTTC CASSGLAGATYEQYF
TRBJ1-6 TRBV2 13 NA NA TGTGCCAGCACTCGGTTCCAATTTTCACCCCTCCACTTT CASTRFQFSPLHF
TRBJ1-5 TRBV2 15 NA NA TGTGCCAGCACGCGCGCGGGCAGGGGTAATCAGCCCCAGCATTTT CASTRAGRGNQPQHF
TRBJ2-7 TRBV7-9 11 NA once TGTGCCAGCAGTGTAGACTACGAGCAGTACTTC CASSVDYEQYF
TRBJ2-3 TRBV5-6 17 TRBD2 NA TGTGCCAGCAGCTTGGTTGTTAGCGGGGGGAACACAGATACGCAGTATTTT CASSLVVSGGNTDTQYF
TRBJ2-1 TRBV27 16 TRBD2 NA TGTGCCAGCAGTCCGAGGACTAGCGGATGGTACAATGAGCAGTTCTTC CASSPRTSGWYNEQFF
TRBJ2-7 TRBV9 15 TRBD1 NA TGTGCCAGCAGCCCGTCCTGGACAGGGTCCTACGAGCAGTACTTC CASSPSWTGSYEQYF
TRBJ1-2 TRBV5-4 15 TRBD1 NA TGTGCCAGCAGCTTGGGACAGGGGGCTAACTATGGCTACACCTTC CASSLGQGANYGYTF
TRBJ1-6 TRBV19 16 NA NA TGTGCCAGTAGTCTAATCGGACGGGGAGGCAATTCACCCCTCCACTTT CASSLIGRGGNSPLHF
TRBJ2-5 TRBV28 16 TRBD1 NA TGTGCCAGCAGTCCCCTACAGGGGGCCCTCGGAGAGACCCAGTACTTC CASSPLQGALGETQYF
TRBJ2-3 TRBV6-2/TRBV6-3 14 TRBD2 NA TGTGCCAGCAGTTACTCGCGGGGGGCAGATACGCAGTATTTT CASSYSRGADTQYF
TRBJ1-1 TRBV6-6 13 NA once TGTGCCAGTTCCTGGGGGGGTGGCACTGAAGCTTTCTTT CASSWGGGTEAFF
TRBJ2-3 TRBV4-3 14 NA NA TGCGCCAGCAGCCAAGGAATGGGAGTGGATACGCAGTATTTT CASSQGMGVDTQYF
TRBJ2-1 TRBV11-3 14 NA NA TGTGCCAGCAGCTCTAATACGGGGAGCAATGAGCAGTTCTTC CASSSNTGSNEQFF
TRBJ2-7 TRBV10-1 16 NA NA TGCGCCAGCAGTGTTAGTAGGCAGGGCAGCTCCTACGAGCAGTACTTC CASSVSRQGSSYEQYF
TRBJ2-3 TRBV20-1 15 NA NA TGCAGTGCTAGTTACGTTTTCGGGGGCACAGATACGCAGTATTTT CSASYVFGGTDTQYF
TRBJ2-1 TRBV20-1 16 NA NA TGCAGTGCTAGTCACACCTTTCAGGGGTCCTACAATGAGCAGTTCTTC CSASHTFQGSYNEQFF
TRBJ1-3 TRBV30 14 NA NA TGTGCCTGGAGATTGCAGGCATCTGGAAACACCATATATTTT CAWRLQASGNTIYF